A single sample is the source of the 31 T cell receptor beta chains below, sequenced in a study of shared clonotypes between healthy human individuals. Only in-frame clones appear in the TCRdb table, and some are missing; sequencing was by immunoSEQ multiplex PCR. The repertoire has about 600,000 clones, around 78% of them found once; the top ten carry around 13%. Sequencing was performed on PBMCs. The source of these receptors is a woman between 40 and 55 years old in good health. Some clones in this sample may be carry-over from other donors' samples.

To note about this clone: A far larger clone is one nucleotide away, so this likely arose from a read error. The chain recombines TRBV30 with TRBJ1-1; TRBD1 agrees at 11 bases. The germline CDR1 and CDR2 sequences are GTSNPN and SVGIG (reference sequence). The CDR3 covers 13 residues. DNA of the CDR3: TGTGCCCGGAGGGGACAGGGGGGGACTGAAGCTTTCTTT. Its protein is CARRGQGGTEAFF.

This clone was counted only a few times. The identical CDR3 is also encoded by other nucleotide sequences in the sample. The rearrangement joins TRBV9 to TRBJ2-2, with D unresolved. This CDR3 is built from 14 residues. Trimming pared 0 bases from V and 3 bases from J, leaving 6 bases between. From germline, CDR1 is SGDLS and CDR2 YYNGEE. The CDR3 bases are TGTGCCAGCAGCGTAGGAGTCTACACCGGGGAGCTGTTTTTT. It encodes CASSVGVYTGELFF.

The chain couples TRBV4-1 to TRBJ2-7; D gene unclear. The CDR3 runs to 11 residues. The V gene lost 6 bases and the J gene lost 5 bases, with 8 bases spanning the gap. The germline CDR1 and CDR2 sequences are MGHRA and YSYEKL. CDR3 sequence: CASRPVHEQYF. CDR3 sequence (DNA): TGCGCCAGCAGACCCGTCCACGAGCAGTACTTC.

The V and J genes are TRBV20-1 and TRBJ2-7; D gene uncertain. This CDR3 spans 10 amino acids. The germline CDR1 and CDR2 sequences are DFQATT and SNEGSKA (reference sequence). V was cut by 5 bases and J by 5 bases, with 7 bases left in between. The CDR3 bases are TGCAGTGCTCTAAGACACGAGCAGTACTTC. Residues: CSALRHEQYF.

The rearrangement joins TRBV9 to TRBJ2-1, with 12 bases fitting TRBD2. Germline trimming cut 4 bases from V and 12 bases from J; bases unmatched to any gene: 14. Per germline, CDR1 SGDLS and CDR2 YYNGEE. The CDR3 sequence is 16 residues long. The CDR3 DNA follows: TGTGCCAGCAGCCCAGACAGACTAGCGGGAGAATCGCGGCAGTTCTTC. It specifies CASSPDRLAGESRQFF.

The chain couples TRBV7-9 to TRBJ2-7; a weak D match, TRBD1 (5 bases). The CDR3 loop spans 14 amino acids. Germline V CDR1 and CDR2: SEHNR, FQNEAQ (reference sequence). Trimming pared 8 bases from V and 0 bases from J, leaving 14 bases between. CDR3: CASGPRASSYEQYF. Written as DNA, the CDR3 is TGTGCCAGCGGGCCCAGGGCCAGCTCCTACGAGCAGTACTTC.

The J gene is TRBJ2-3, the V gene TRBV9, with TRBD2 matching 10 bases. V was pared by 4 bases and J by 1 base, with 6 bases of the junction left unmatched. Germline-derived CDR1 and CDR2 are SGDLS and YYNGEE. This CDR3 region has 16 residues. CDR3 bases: TGTGCCAGCAGCCTACGGACTAGCGGAGGCACAGATACGCAGTATTTT. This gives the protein CASSLRTSGGTDTQYF.

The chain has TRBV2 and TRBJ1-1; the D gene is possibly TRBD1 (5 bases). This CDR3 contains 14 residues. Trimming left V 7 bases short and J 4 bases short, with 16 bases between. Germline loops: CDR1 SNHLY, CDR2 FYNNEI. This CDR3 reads CASNRGRGVTEAFF. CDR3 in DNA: TGTGCCAGCAACCGAGGCCGGGGGGTCACTGAAGCTTTCTTT.

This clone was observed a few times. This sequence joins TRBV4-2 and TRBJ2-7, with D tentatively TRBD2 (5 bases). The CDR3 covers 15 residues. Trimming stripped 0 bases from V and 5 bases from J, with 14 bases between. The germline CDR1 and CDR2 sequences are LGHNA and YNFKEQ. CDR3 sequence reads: CASSQETGLVHEQYF. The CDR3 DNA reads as TGTGCCAGCAGCCAAGAGACGGGGTTAGTCCACGAGCAGTACTTC.

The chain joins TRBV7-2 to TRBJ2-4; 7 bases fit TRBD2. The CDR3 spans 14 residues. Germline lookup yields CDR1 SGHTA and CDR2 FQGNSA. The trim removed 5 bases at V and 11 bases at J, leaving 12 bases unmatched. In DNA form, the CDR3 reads TGTGCCAGCAGCCCCCGGACTAGTGGGGGGGTTCAGTACTTC. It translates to CASSPRTSGGVQYF. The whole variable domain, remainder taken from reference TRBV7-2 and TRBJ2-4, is GAGVSQSPSNKVTEKGKDVELRCDPISGHTALYWYRQSLGQGLEFLIYFQGNSAPDKSGLPSDRFSAERTGGSVSTLTIQRTQQEDSAVYLCASSPRTSGGVQYFGAGTRLSVL.

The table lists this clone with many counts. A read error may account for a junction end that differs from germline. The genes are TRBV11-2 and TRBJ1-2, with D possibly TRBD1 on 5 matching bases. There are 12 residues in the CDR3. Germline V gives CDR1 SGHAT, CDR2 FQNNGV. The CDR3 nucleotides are TGTGCCAGCAGTCAAGAACAGGTTGGCAACACCTTC. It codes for CASSQEQVGNTF.

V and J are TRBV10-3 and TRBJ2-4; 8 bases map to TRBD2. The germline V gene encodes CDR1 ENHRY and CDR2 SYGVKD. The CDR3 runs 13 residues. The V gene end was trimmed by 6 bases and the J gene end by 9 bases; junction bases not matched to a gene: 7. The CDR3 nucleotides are TGTGCCATCAGCCCGGGGGGGCGTGGCATTCAGTACTTC. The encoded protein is CAISPGGRGIQYF.

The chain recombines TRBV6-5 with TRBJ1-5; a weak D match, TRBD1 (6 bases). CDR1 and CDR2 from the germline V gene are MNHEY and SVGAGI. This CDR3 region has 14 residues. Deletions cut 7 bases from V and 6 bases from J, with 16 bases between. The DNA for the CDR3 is TGTGCCAGCAATAACATACAGGGAGGTCAGCCCCAGCATTTT. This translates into CASNNIQGGQPQHF.

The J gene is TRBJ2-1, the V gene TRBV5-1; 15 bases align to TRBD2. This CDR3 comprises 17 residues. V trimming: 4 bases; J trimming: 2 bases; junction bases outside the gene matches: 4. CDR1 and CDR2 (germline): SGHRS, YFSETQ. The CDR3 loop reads CASSPGLAGGPYNEQFF. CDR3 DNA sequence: TGCGCCAGCAGCCCCGGACTAGCGGGAGGGCCCTACAATGAGCAGTTCTTC.

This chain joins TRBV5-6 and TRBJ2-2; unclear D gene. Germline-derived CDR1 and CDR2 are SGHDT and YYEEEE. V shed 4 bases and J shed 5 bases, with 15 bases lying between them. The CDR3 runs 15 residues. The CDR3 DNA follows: TGTGCCAGCAGCCCGGCCGGGTCGGCGACCGGGGAGCTGTTTTTT. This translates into CASSPAGSATGELFF. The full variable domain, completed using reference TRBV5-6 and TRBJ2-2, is DAGVTQSPTHLIKTRGQQVTLRCSPKSGHDTVSWYQQALGQGPQFIFQYYEEEERQRGNFPDRFSGHQFPNYSSELNVNALLLGDSALYLCASSPAGSATGELFFGEGSRLTVL.

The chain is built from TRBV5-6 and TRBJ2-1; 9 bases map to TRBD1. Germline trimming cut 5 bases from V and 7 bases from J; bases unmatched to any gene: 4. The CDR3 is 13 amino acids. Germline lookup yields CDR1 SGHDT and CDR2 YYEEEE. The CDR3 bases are TGTGCCAGCAGTCCGGACAGGGGAAATGAGCAGTTCTTC. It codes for CASSPDRGNEQFF.

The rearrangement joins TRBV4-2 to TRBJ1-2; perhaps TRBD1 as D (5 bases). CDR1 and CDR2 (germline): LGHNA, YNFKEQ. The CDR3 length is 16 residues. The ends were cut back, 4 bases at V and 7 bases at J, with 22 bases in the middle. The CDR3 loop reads CASSRDRDALRGGYTF. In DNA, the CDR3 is TGTGCCAGCAGCCGAGACCGGGACGCCCTTCGGGGTGGCTACACCTTC.

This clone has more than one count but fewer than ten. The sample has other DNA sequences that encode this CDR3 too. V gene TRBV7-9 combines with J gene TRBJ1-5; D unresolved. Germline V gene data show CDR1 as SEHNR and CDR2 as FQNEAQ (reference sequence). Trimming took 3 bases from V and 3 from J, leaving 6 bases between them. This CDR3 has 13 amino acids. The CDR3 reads CASSLGTNQPQHF. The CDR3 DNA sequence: TGTGCCAGCAGCTTGGGTACCAATCAGCCCCAGCATTTT.

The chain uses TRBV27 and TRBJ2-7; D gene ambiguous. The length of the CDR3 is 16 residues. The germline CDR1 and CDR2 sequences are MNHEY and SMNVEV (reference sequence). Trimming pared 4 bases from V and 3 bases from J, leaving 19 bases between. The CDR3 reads CASSSLAPPPRYEQYF. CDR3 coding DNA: TGTGCCAGCAGTTCTCTCGCTCCCCCACCGCGCTACGAGCAGTACTTC.

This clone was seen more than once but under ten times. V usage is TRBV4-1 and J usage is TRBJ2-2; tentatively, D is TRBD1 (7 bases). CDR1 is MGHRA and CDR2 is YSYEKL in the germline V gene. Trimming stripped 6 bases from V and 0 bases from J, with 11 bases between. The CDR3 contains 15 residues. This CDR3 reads CASRRGTANTGELFF. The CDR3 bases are TGCGCCAGCAGGCGCGGGACAGCGAACACCGGGGAGCTGTTTTTT.

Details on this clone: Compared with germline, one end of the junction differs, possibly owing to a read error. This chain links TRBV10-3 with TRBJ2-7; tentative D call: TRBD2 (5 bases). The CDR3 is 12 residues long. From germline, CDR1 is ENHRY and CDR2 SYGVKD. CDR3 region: CAVRTGTYEQYF. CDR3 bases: TGTGCCGTCAGGACGGGGACCTACGAGCAGTACTTC.

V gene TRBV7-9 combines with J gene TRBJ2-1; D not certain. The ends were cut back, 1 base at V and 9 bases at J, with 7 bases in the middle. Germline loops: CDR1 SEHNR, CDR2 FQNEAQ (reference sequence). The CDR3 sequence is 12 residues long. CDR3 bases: TGTGCCAGCAGCTTAGGGCCGATTGAGCAGTTCTTC. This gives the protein CASSLGPIEQFF.

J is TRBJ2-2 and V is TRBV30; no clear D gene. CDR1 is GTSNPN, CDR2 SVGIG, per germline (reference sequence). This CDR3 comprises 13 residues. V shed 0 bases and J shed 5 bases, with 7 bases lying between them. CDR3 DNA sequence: TGTGCCTGGAGTGTAGCGAGGACCGGGGAGCTGTTTTTT. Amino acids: CAWSVARTGELFF.

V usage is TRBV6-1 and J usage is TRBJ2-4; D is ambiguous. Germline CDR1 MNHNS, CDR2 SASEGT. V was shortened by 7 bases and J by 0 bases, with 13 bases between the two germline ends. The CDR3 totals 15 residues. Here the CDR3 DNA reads TGTGCCAGCACAGGCTATAGGCTAGCCAAAAACATTCAGTACTTC. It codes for CASTGYRLAKNIQYF.

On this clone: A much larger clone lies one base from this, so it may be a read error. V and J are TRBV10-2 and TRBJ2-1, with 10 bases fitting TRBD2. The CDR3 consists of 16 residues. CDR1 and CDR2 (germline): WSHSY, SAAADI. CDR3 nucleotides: TGCGCCAACAGTGAGGCTAGCGGGAGCTTTGGCAATGAGCAGTTCTTC. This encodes CANSEASGSFGNEQFF.

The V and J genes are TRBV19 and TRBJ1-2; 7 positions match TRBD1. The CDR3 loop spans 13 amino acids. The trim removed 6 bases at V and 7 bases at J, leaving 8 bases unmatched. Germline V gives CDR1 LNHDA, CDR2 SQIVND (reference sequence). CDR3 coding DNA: TGTGCCAGTAGGATTCAGGGGGAGTTTGGCTACACCTTC. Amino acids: CASRIQGEFGYTF.

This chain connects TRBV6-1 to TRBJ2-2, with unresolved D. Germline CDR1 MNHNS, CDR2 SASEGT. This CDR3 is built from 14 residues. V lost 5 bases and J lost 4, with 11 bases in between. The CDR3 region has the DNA TGTGCCAGCAGTATCGTCTCGGTCACCGGGGAGCTGTTTTTT. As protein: CASSIVSVTGELFF.

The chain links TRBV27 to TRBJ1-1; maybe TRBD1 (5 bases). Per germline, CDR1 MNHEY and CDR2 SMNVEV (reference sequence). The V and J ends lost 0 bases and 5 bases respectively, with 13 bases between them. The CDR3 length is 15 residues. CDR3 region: CASSLSMGVGTEAFF. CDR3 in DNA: TGTGCCAGCAGTTTATCGATGGGGGTAGGAACTGAAGCTTTCTTT.

DNA of the CDR3: TGTGCCATCAGTGATGGACGTACGGCGACTGAAGCTTTCTTT. Amino acids: CAISDGRTATEAFF. This chain connects TRBV10-3 to TRBJ1-1; D gene uncertain. The germline V and J ends were trimmed by 3 bases and 5 bases, with 13 bases remaining between them. CDR1 is ENHRY and CDR2 is SYGVKD in the germline V gene. The CDR3 length is 14 residues.

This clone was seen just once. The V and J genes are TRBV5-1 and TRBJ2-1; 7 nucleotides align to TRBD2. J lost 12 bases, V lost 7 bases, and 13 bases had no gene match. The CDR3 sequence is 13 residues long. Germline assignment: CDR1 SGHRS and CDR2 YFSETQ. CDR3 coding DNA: TGCGCCAGCCAGGCTAGACTAGCCGACGTGCAGTTCTTC. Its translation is CASQARLADVQFF.

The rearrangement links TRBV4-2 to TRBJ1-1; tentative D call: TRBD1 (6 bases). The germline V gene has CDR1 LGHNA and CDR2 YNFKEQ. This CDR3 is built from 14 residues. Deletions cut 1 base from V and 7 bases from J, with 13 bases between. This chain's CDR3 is CASSQAGGEGEAFF. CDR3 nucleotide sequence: TGTGCCAGCAGCCAAGCCGGGGGCGAGGGTGAAGCTTTCTTT.